A selection of T cell receptor beta chains follows, all from one sample in a study of T-cell reconstitution after alpha-beta-depleted transplantation in children. Using its own MiXCR run on the PCR reads, TCRdb lists one record per CDR3 protein. The repertoire holds fewer than 700,000 distinct CDR3 sequences, 23% seen once, with 11% to 15% in the top ten. The material sequenced was PBMCs, mostly from graft donor cells, taken 360 days after TCRalphabeta/CD19-depleted stem cell transplant. The receptor set was obtained from a boy under two years old who had a stem cell transplant for acute myeloid leukemia, so the T cells may come from the graft donor. CDR3s leave out the opening cysteine and the closing phenylalanine or tryptophan. The order of the fields is V gene, J gene, clone size, CDR3 protein. Clone sizes are given selectively: once, few, many, or a class where the clone is expanded.

v_gene: TRBV28
j_gene: TRBJ2-3
abundance: few
CDR3aa: ASSFGLASNTQY

v_gene: TRBV10-3
j_gene: TRBJ2-3
abundance: many
CDR3aa: AISDLSGGTDTQY

v_gene: TRBV2
j_gene: TRBJ2-2
abundance: NA
CDR3aa: ASSSRLAGGSNTGELF

v_gene: TRBV28
j_gene: TRBJ2-2
abundance: few
CDR3aa: ASSVIANTGELF

v_gene: TRBV2
j_gene: TRBJ2-1
abundance: NA
CDR3aa: ASNRGRNEQF

v_gene: TRBV29-1
j_gene: TRBJ1-2
abundance: few
CDR3aa: SVDRQNYGYT

v_gene: TRBV27
j_gene: TRBJ1-2
abundance: NA
CDR3aa: ASSLFTPTGQAAREDGYT

v_gene: TRBV12-3/TRBV12-4
j_gene: TRBJ2-3
abundance: many
CDR3aa: ASSLRLTDTQY

v_gene: TRBV4-3
j_gene: TRBJ2-7
abundance: NA
CDR3aa: ASSQERDSYEQY

v_gene: TRBV28
j_gene: TRBJ2-1
abundance: few
CDR3aa: ASSLKEGVGEQF

v_gene: TRBV6-2/TRBV6-3
j_gene: TRBJ2-1
abundance: NA
CDR3aa: ASSSTSAANEQF

v_gene: TRBV7-9
j_gene: TRBJ1-4
abundance: few
CDR3aa: ASSLPSQGTNEKLF

v_gene: TRBV4-1
j_gene: TRBJ2-1
abundance: NA
CDR3aa: ASSQRSSYNEQF

v_gene: TRBV7-9
j_gene: TRBJ2-7
abundance: NA
CDR3aa: ASSLTVGTLNYEQY

v_gene: TRBV5-1
j_gene: TRBJ1-3
abundance: few
CDR3aa: ASSLAGTGPTIY

v_gene: TRBV12-3/TRBV12-4
j_gene: TRBJ2-7
abundance: few
CDR3aa: ASSFRPHSYEQY

v_gene: TRBV20-1
j_gene: TRBJ1-1
abundance: NA
CDR3aa: SASPGAPMNTEAF

v_gene: TRBV20-1
j_gene: TRBJ2-1
abundance: few
CDR3aa: SATGMRYNEQF

v_gene: TRBV7-9
j_gene: TRBJ1-1
abundance: NA
CDR3aa: ASSWGQGENTEAF

v_gene: TRBV6-5
j_gene: TRBJ2-1
abundance: few
CDR3aa: ASSYSDNNNEQF

v_gene: TRBV20-1
j_gene: TRBJ2-1
abundance: many
CDR3aa: SASVRAGNEQF

v_gene: TRBV7-7
j_gene: TRBJ2-1
abundance: NA
CDR3aa: ASSLVLSSYNEQF

v_gene: TRBV21-1
j_gene: TRBJ2-5
abundance: few
CDR3aa: ASSKSPRLAGGLASQETQY

v_gene: TRBV11-3
j_gene: TRBJ2-3
abundance: NA
CDR3aa: ASTPVGGLTDTQY

v_gene: TRBV20-1
j_gene: TRBJ2-1
abundance: few
CDR3aa: SLTGREGEQF

v_gene: TRBV20-1
j_gene: TRBJ1-2
abundance: NA
CDR3aa: SARRGVEDYGYT

v_gene: TRBV6-1
j_gene: TRBJ1-1
abundance: few
CDR3aa: ASDGPVGAPNEAF

v_gene: TRBV12-3/TRBV12-4
j_gene: TRBJ2-7
abundance: few
CDR3aa: ASTSDGQGVSYEQY

v_gene: TRBV20-1
j_gene: TRBJ2-3
abundance: NA
CDR3aa: SAKTRGDRDTQY

v_gene: TRBV7-3
j_gene: TRBJ2-1
abundance: few
CDR3aa: ASSFLPTGGTYNEQF

v_gene: TRBV16
j_gene: TRBJ1-3
abundance: once
CDR3aa: ACYPGYSGNTIY

v_gene: TRBV12-5
j_gene: TRBJ1-1
abundance: NA
CDR3aa: ASGLVLASTVMNTEAF

v_gene: TRBV29-1
j_gene: TRBJ2-5
abundance: few
CDR3aa: SAEGTLYQETQY

v_gene: TRBV5-4
j_gene: TRBJ2-7
abundance: many
CDR3aa: ASRSGLGNEQY

v_gene: TRBV6-5
j_gene: TRBJ2-3
abundance: many
CDR3aa: ASSSTGPSTDTQY

v_gene: TRBV18
j_gene: TRBJ1-6
abundance: NA
CDR3aa: ASSPDLLINSPLH

v_gene: TRBV28
j_gene: TRBJ2-3
abundance: many
CDR3aa: ASSLGTPDTQY

v_gene: TRBV20-1
j_gene: TRBJ2-1
abundance: many
CDR3aa: SGPSGNEQF

v_gene: TRBV7-2
j_gene: TRBJ1-5
abundance: few
CDR3aa: ASSRNEIQH

v_gene: TRBV7-9
j_gene: TRBJ2-1
abundance: NA
CDR3aa: ASSLAPWDEQF

v_gene: TRBV15
j_gene: TRBJ1-6
abundance: many
CDR3aa: ATSRGGAAYNSPLH

v_gene: TRBV7-2
j_gene: TRBJ2-3
abundance: NA
CDR3aa: ASSRGLGFGDTQY

v_gene: TRBV15
j_gene: TRBJ2-1
abundance: NA
CDR3aa: ATSKAQGSNEQF

v_gene: TRBV5-1
j_gene: TRBJ2-1
abundance: many
CDR3aa: ASSLAKRQDFYNEQF

v_gene: TRBV6-2/TRBV6-3
j_gene: TRBJ2-1
abundance: NA
CDR3aa: ASSLSFKQF

v_gene: TRBV12-3/TRBV12-4
j_gene: TRBJ1-6
abundance: NA
CDR3aa: ASSTRQGNNSPLH

v_gene: TRBV12-3/TRBV12-4
j_gene: TRBJ2-5
abundance: many
CDR3aa: ASSLRARGRPALETQY

v_gene: TRBV6-1
j_gene: TRBJ2-1
abundance: NA
CDR3aa: ASGRDYRLPSYNEQF